This is a list of T cell receptor beta chains from one sample in a study of blood T cell repertoires in COVID-19. Some clones are missing from TCRdb's copy, which holds only in-frame ones; the method was immunoSEQ multiplex PCR. The data contain around 78,000 clones, more than 80% of them singletons. Sequencing was performed on peripheral blood. These receptors came from a man aged 45-60 years with active or convalescent COVID-19. Each CDR3 is given with its conserved first and last residue. Fields, in order: J gene, clone size, V gene, D gene, CDR3 length, CDR3 protein, CDR3 DNA. A D gene is named only where the DNA matches it firmly. Expanded clones are given a class, and other clones once, few, many or no size at all.

TRBJ2-1,.,TRBV11-3,.,13,CASSLDPAGWQFF,TGTGCCAGCAGCCTAGACCCGGCAGGGTGGCAGTTCTTC
TRBJ2-5,.,TRBV27,.,13,CASRGQGRETQYF,TGTGCCAGCAGAGGGCAAGGGAGGGAGACCCAGTACTTC
TRBJ1-2,few,TRBV12-5,TRBD1,16,CASGSPSTGRVYGYTF,TGTGCTAGTGGTTCTCCATCGACAGGGCGGGTCTATGGCTACACCTTC
TRBJ2-3,.,TRBV9,TRBD2,18,CASSVGLAGARSTDTQYF,TGTGCCAGCAGCGTAGGACTAGCGGGGGCCCGGAGCACAGATACGCAGTATTTT
TRBJ1-6,once,TRBV15,.,15,CATSREGGDNSPLHF,TGTGCCACCAGCAGAGAAGGGGGAGATAATTCACCCCTCCACTTT
TRBJ2-5,.,TRBV5-6,TRBD1,14,CASTTGGSGETQYF,TGTGCCAGCACCACAGGGGGGTCCGGGGAGACCCAGTACTTC
TRBJ2-5,.,TRBV28,.,17,CASSSGAAHSLGGAQYF,TGTGCCAGCAGTTCCGGGGCGGCCCACTCTCTCGGCGGGGCCCAGTACTTC
TRBJ2-5,.,TRBV7-8,.,17,CASSLDPLASLVETQYF,TGTGCCAGCAGCTTAGATCCCCTAGCTAGCTTGGTGGAGACCCAGTACTTC
TRBJ2-7,.,TRBV4-1,TRBD2,14,CASSQLAGSYEQYF,TGCGCCAGCAGCCAACTAGCGGGATCCTACGAGCAGTACTTC
TRBJ1-2,few,TRBV5-6,.,15,CASSLVGGRGYGYTF,TGTGCCAGCAGCTTGGTCGGGGGAAGGGGCTATGGCTACACCTTC
TRBJ1-1,.,TRBV6-4,TRBD1,19,CASKREAGGLGPENTEAFF,TGTGCCAGCAAAAGGGAAGCAGGGGGCCTGGGCCCAGAGAACACTGAAGCTTTCTTT
TRBJ1-2,.,TRBV5-1,TRBD1,13,CASSPDRAPGYTF,TGCGCCAGCAGCCCGGACAGGGCCCCCGGCTACACCTTC
TRBJ2-6,.,TRBV7-8,.,19,CASSPPRRAPYSGANVLTF,TGTGCCAGCAGCCCCCCTCGCAGAGCGCCCTACTCTGGGGCCAACGTCCTGACTTTC
TRBJ1-2,few,TRBV6-4,TRBD1,14,CASRAGTGDYGYTF,TGTGCCAGCAGAGCCGGGACAGGGGACTATGGCTACACCTTC
TRBJ1-6,.,TRBV7-2,.,16,CASSPTLGNYNSPLHF,TGTGCCAGCAGCCCGACACTCGGAAACTATAATTCACCCCTCCACTTT
TRBJ1-3,.,TRBV30,.,14,CAWSRGISGNTIYF,TGTGCCTGGAGTAGGGGGATCTCTGGAAACACCATATATTTT
TRBJ2-1,.,TRBV7-2,TRBD1,13,CASSADRADEQFF,TGTGCCAGCAGCGCGGACAGGGCCGATGAGCAGTTCTTC
TRBJ2-1,.,TRBV6-5,.,13,CASSPLAPNEQFF,TGTGCCAGCAGTCCCCTAGCCCCCAATGAGCAGTTCTTC
TRBJ1-3,.,TRBV7-8,TRBD1,17,CASSLGPGGMSGNTIYF,TGTGCCAGCAGCTTAGGTCCAGGGGGCATGTCTGGAAACACCATATATTTT
TRBJ2-3,once,TRBV24-1,TRBD2,13,CATRAGGTDTQYF,TGTGCCACCCGAGCGGGGGGCACAGATACGCAGTATTTT
TRBJ1-2,few,TRBV2,TRBD1,14,CASRADRANYGYTF,TGTGCCAGCAGGGCGGACAGGGCCAACTATGGCTACACCTTC
TRBJ1-5,.,TRBV7-2,.,13,CASSLASGQPQHF,TGTGCCAGCAGCTTAGCCTCGGGGCAGCCCCAGCATTTT
TRBJ2-7,few,TRBV6-5,.,15,CASRPTGQQSYEQYF,TGTGCCAGCAGACCAACAGGGCAGCAGTCCTACGAGCAGTACTTC
TRBJ2-3,.,TRBV19,.,14,CASSKGGVIDTQYF,TGTGCCAGTAGTAAAGGGGGAGTCATAGATACGCAGTATTTT
TRBJ2-2,.,TRBV7-2,.,14,CASSLRSDTGELFF,TGTGCCAGCAGCTTACGCAGCGACACCGGGGAGCTGTTTTTT
TRBJ2-7,once,TRBV4-3,TRBD1,16,CASSQGLGQGSHEQYF,TGCGCCAGCAGCCAAGGATTGGGACAGGGTTCACACGAGCAGTACTTC
TRBJ2-5,.,TRBV7-9,.,12,CAIGLVRETQYF,TGTGCCATCGGACTGGTACGAGAGACCCAGTACTTC
TRBJ1-5,.,TRBV5-4,.,15,CASRGKGQAVQPQHF,TGTGCCAGCAGAGGAAAGGGACAAGCGGTCCAGCCCCAGCATTTT